The 12 T cell receptor beta chains presented below share a single source sample, sequenced in a study of blood T cell repertoires in COVID-19. Data came from immunoSEQ multiplex PCR; TCRdb stores just in-frame clones and leaves some out. The sample has 48,000 or so clones, 65% to 90% seen once. Sample: peripheral blood. The receptors shown here come from an elderly woman with COVID-19, enrolled during active disease.

The chain recombines TRBV12-1 with TRBJ2-1; the D call TRBD2 from the table was never checked on the DNA. TRBV12-1 counts as a pseudogene. This CDR3 contains 14 residues. The CDR3 reads CAGLLQGAGNEQFF. CDR3 nucleotide sequence: TGTGCCGGCCTTTTGCAAGGAGCCGGGAATGAGCAGTTCTTC.

CDR3 protein: CASTLGAARTDTQYF. Here the CDR3 DNA reads TGTGCCAGCACCCTTGGGGCAGCTCGCACAGATACGCAGTATTTT. The gene calls are TRBV2 and TRBJ2-3, with D possibly being TRBD1 (5 bases). The CDR3 has 15 amino acids. Germline loops: CDR1 SNHLY, CDR2 FYNNEI. V dropped 7 bases and J dropped 1 base, with 15 bases sitting between them.

V and J are TRBV2 and TRBJ1-2; 7 bases are a match to TRBD1. Germline values: CDR1 SNHLY, CDR2 FYNNEI. The CDR3 is made up of 13 amino acids. The V gene end was trimmed by 6 bases and the J gene end by 4 bases; junction bases not matched to a gene: 5. Here the CDR3 DNA reads TGTGCCAGCAGGACAGGGCCAGCCTATGGCTACACCTTC. It codes for CASRTGPAYGYTF.

The table lists this clone with a count of one. The chain combines TRBV2 with TRBJ2-6, with 7 bases fitting TRBD2. The V and J ends lost 8 bases and 0 bases, in that order; junction bases with no gene match: 4. From germline, CDR1 is SNHLY and CDR2 FYNNEI. The CDR3 consists of 15 residues. CDR3 sequence reads: CASGRASSGANVLTF. CDR3 sequence (DNA): TGTGCCAGCGGGAGGGCGTCCTCTGGGGCCAACGTCCTGACTTTC.

The chain has TRBV28 and TRBJ2-1; the match to TRBD2 covers 9 bases. Germline lookup yields CDR1 MDHEN and CDR2 SYDVKM. The V and J ends lost 7 bases and 0 bases, in that order; junction bases with no gene match: 7. This CDR3 is 16 amino acids long. The CDR3 region has the DNA TGTGCCAGCAATCTAGCGGGACTTAGCTCCTACAATGAGCAGTTCTTC. Translating gives CASNLAGLSSYNEQFF.

This chain joins TRBV3-1 (or the pseudogene TRBV3-2) and TRBJ2-1; 10 bases align to TRBD1. The CDR3 is 16 residues long. V trimming: 1 base; J trimming: 2 bases; junction bases outside the gene matches: 2. The V gene's germline CDR1 is LGHDT and CDR2 YNNKEL (reference sequence). The CDR3 DNA sequence: TGTGCCAGCAGCCAAGTGGGACAGGGGACCTACAATGAGCAGTTCTTC. As protein: CASSQVGQGTYNEQFF.

The chain recombines TRBV18 with TRBJ2-1; unclear D gene. Trimming left V 3 bases short and J 0 bases short, with 9 bases between. From germline, CDR1 is KGHSH and CDR2 LQKENI. CDR3 length equals 15 residues. In nucleotides, the CDR3 is TGTGCCAGCTCACCCCGGGTAGTCTCCTACAATGAGCAGTTCTTC. Translating gives CASSPRVVSYNEQFF.

The chain couples TRBV5-1 to TRBJ2-6; D might be TRBD1 (6 bases). The V end was cut by 1 base, the J end by 0 bases, with 8 bases between. Germline V gene lookup returns CDR1 SGHRS and CDR2 YFSETQ. The length of the CDR3 is 16 residues. The CDR3 protein is CASSLRQASGANVLTF. CDR3 nucleotides: TGCGCCAGCAGCTTGAGACAGGCCTCTGGGGCCAACGTCCTGACTTTC.

This chain's CDR3 is CASRSGRAYNEQFF. In DNA form, the CDR3 reads TGTGCCAGCCGAAGCGGGAGGGCCTACAATGAGCAGTTCTTC. This rearrangement joins TRBV19 to TRBJ2-1, with 10 bases matching TRBD2. The germline gives CDR1 LNHDA, CDR2 SQIVND (reference sequence). V shed 9 bases and J 2 bases; nucleotides not matched to a gene: 4. There are 14 residues in the CDR3.

J is TRBJ2-7 and V is TRBV5-4; 14 nucleotides agree with TRBD2. V was clipped by 3 bases and J by 6 bases; unmatched bases: 8. The CDR3 is 16 amino acids. CDR1 and CDR2 (germline): SGHNT, YYREEE (reference sequence). CDR3 DNA sequence: TGTGCCAGCAGCTCCTCCTTGACTAGCGGGAGGGGCGAGCAGTACTTC. Amino acids: CASSSSLTSGRGEQYF.

V and J are TRBV29-1 and TRBJ2-7, with D unclear. CDR1 is SQVTM and CDR2 is ANQGSEA in the germline V gene. The V gene lost 4 bases and the J gene lost 6 bases, with 7 bases spanning the gap. The CDR3 sequence is 10 residues long. Here the CDR3 reads CSVGTVEQYF. The CDR3, as DNA: TGCAGCGTTGGTACAGTCGAGCAGTACTTC.

CDR3 protein: CSVEDQTPGYYNEQFF. CDR3 DNA: TGCAGCGTTGAAGATCAGACCCCAGGGTACTACAATGAGCAGTTCTTC. J is TRBJ2-1 and V is TRBV29-1; D possibly corresponds to TRBD1 (5 bases). Germline loops: CDR1 SQVTM, CDR2 ANQGSEA. The CDR3 extends over 16 amino acids. Trimming pared 0 bases from V and 3 bases from J, leaving 15 bases between.